This T cell receptor beta chain was sequenced during a study of cytomegalovirus exposure and HLA in healthy donors. Overall study: Earlier findings included roughly 120 million unique TCR beta sequences obtained from around 180 million T cells. Whole-study findings and limits: About 87% or about 30% of the time was how often most TCR beta V segments were productive, according to an earlier analysis. The majority of TCR sequences were rare, yet some public TCRs appeared in many donors. The study listed some 160 cytomegalovirus-associated TCR beta chains.

As for this clone: Its antigen is still unknown.

V lost 2 bases and J 3 bases, leaving 14 bases between the germline ends. This CDR3 spans 16 amino acids. Germline V gives CDR1 LNHNV, CDR2 YYDKDF (reference sequence). Primers: 60 Vbeta forward and 13 Jbeta reverse. Sequenced by immunoSEQ multiplex PCR; TCRdb stores in-frame clones only, minus some. The sample records 150,000 or so clones, less than 90% being singletons. This sequence originates from a young woman in good health and CMV-seronegative. The sample taken for sequencing was PBMCs. V is TRBV15 and J is TRBJ2-1; tentative D call: TRBD2 (7 bases). CDR3 coding DNA: TGTGCCACCAGCAGAACGAGGGGGGGGTTCTACAATGAGCAGTTCTTC. Encoded protein: CATSRTRGGFYNEQFF.